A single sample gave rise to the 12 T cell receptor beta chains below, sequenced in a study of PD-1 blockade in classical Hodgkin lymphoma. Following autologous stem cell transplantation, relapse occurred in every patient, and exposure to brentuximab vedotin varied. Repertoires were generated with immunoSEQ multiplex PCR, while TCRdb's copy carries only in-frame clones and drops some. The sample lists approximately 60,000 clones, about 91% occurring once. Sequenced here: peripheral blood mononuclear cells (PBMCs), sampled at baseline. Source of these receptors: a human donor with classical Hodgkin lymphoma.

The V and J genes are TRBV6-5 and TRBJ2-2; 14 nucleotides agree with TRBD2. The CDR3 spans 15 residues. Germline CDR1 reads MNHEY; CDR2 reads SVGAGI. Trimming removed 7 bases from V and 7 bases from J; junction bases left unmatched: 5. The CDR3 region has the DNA TGTGCCAGCACCCGGACTAGCGGGGGGAGCGGGGAGCTGTTTTTT. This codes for CASTRTSGGSGELFF.

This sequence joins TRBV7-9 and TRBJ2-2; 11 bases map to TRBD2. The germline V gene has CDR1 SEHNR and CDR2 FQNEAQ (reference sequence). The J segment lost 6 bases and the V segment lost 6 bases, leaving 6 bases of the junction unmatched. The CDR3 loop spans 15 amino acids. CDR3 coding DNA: TGTGCCAGCAGAAAAGAGACTAGCGGGGCCGGGGAGCTGTTTTTT. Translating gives CASRKETSGAGELFF. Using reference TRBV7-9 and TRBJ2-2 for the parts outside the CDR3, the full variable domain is DTGVSQNPRHKITKRGQNVTFRCDPISEHNRLYWYRQTLGQGPEFLTYFQNEAQLEKSRLLSDRFSAERPKGSFSTLEIQRTEQGDSAMYLCASRKETSGAGELFFGEGSRLTVL.

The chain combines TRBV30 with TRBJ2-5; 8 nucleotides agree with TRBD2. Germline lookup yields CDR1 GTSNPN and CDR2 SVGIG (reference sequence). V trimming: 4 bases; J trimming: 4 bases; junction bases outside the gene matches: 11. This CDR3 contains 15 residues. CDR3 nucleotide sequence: TGTGCCTGGAAGCATCGGGGGGGGCCTAGAGAGACCCAGTACTTC. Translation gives CAWKHRGGPRETQYF.

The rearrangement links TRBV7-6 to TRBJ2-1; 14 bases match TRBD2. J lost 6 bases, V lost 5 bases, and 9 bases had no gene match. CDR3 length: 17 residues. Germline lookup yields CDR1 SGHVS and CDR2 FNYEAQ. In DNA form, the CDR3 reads TGTGCCAGCAGCCCCGGGACTAGCGGGGGCCGCCCCAATGAGCAGTTCTTC. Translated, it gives CASSPGTSGGRPNEQFF.

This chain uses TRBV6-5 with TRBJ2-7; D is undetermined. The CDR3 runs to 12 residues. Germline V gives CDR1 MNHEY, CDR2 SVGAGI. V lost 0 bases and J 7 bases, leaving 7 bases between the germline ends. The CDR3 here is CASSYSELEQYF. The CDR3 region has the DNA TGTGCCAGCAGTTACTCGGAGTTGGAGCAGTACTTC.

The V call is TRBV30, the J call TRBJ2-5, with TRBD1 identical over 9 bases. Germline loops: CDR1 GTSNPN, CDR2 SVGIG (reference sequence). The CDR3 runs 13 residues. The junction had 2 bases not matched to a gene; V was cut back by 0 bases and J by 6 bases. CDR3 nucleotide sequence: TGTGCCTGGAGTGTACAGGGGGCGCAGACCCAGTACTTC. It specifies CAWSVQGAQTQYF.

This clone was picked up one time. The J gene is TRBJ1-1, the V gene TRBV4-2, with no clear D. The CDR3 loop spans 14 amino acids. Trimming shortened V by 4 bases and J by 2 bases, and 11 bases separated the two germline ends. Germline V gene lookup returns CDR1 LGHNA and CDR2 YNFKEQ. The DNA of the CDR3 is TGTGCCAGCAGCCCCAAGGACGGAAACACTGAAGCTTTCTTT. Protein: CASSPKDGNTEAFF.

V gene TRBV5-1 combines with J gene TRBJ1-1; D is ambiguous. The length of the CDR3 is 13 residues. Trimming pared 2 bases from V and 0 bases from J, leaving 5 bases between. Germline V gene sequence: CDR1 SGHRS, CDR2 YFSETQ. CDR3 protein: CASSFFLNTEAFF. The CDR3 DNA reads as TGCGCCAGCAGCTTTTTCCTGAACACTGAAGCTTTCTTT.

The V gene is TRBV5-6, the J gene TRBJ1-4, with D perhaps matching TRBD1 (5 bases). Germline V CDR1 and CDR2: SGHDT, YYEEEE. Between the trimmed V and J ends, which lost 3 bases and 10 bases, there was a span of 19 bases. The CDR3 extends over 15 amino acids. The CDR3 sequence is CASSSLTEGLGKLFF. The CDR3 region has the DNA TGTGCCAGCAGCTCCTTGACAGAGGGTTTGGGAAAACTGTTTTTT.

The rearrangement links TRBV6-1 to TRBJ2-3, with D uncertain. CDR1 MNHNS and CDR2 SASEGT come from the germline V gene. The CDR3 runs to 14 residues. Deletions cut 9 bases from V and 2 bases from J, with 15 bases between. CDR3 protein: CASSSNRLTDTQYF. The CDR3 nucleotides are TGTGCCAGTTCTTCCAACAGACTCACAGATACGCAGTATTTT.

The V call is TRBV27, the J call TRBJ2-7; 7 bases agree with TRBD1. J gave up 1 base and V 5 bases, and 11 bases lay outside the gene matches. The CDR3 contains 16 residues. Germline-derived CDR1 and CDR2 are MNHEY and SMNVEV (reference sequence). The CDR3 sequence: CASSLHSRQGSYEQYF. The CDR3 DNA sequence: TGTGCCAGCAGTCTCCATTCGAGACAGGGATCCTACGAGCAGTACTTC.

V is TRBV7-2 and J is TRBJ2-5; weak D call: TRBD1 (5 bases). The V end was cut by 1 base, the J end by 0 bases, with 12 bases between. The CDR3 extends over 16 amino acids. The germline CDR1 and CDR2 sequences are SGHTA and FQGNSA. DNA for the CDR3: TGTGCCAGCAGCTTAGGGGGCAGTTCGTACCAAGAGACCCAGTACTTC. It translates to CASSLGGSSYQETQYF.